A single sample is the source of the 28 T cell receptor beta chains below, sequenced in a study of T cell responses to AZD1222 COVID-19 vaccine. TCRdb's table, derived via immunoSEQ multiplex PCR, lists solely in-frame clones and lacks some. The table records around 140,000 clones, about 89% of them present only once. The sequenced sample was peripheral blood, obtained on day 0 of AZD1222 vaccination. All receptors come from an adult in good health.

This clone has just one count. This sequence joins TRBV6-5 and TRBJ1-1; D unclear. Deletions cut 10 bases from V and 0 bases from J, with 9 bases between. The CDR3 has 12 residues. Germline CDR1 reads MNHEY; CDR2 reads SVGAGI. In DNA form, the CDR3 reads TGTGCCACCAGACGTTTGAACACTGAAGCTTTCTTT. Translated: CATRRLNTEAFF.

This chain joins TRBV5-5 and TRBJ1-5; weak D call: TRBD1 (5 bases). The CDR3 extends over 16 amino acids. The V gene lost 2 bases and the J gene lost 2 bases, with 14 bases spanning the gap. The germline V gene encodes CDR1 SGHKS and CDR2 YYEKEE (reference sequence). The CDR3 DNA follows: TGTGCCAGCAGCTTCGCGTCCGGGGCCGGCAATCAGCCCCAGCATTTT. Its translation is CASSFASGAGNQPQHF.

Comment on this clone: An end of the junction does not agree with germline; a read error may underlie this. The chain has TRBV30 and TRBJ1-3; 7 nucleotides agree with TRBD1. This CDR3 region has 13 residues. Germline CDR1 is GTSNPN and CDR2 is SVGIG (reference sequence). CDR3: CAWSGRDREVLDF. The CDR3, as DNA: TGTGCCTGGAGCGGACGTGACAGGGAAGTACTGGATTTT.

The genes are TRBV7-9 and TRBJ1-5; D gene ambiguous. Trimming stripped 2 bases from V and 6 bases from J, with 14 bases between. Germline V gene sequence: CDR1 SEHNR, CDR2 FQNEAQ (reference sequence). The CDR3 consists of 15 residues. The CDR3 DNA sequence: TGTGCCAGCAGCTTAATCGGGGTATCAGGTCAGCCCCAGCATTTT. Protein product: CASSLIGVSGQPQHF. Based on the CDR3 plus reference TRBV7-9 and TRBJ1-5, the full variable domain is DTGVSQNPRHKITKRGQNVTFRCDPISEHNRLYWYRQTLGQGPEFLTYFQNEAQLEKSRLLSDRFSAERPKGSFSTLEIQRTEQGDSAMYLCASSLIGVSGQPQHFGDGTRLSIL.

This sequence joins TRBV10-3 and TRBJ2-7; 9 positions match TRBD1. Looked up from germline, CDR1 is ENHRY and CDR2 is SYGVKD. The CDR3 runs to 13 residues. Trimming at V came to 7 bases and at J to 2 bases, leaving 3 bases not matched to a gene. The CDR3 region is CAIKGQGAYEQYF. DNA for the CDR3: TGTGCCATCAAGGGACAGGGTGCCTACGAGCAGTACTTC.

CDR3 sequence reads: CASNRAAEIYNSPLHF. The CDR3 DNA reads as TGTGCCAGTAATCGCGCGGCGGAGATTTATAATTCACCCCTCCACTTT. The chain uses TRBV19 and TRBJ1-6; D uncertain. Germline lookup yields CDR1 LNHDA and CDR2 SQIVND (reference sequence). V was clipped by 7 bases and J by 4 bases, with 17 bases between them. The CDR3 runs to 16 residues.

This clone has only one observation. This chain links TRBV5-5 with TRBJ1-4; 8 bases line up with TRBD1. V lost 3 bases, J lost 8 bases, and 9 bases stayed unmatched. Germline loops: CDR1 SGHKS, CDR2 YYEKEE (reference sequence). There are 15 residues in the CDR3. CDR3 sequence: CASSSIQGGREKLFF. CDR3 DNA: TGTGCCAGCAGCTCCATACAGGGGGGGCGAGAAAAACTGTTTTTT.

The table lists this clone with a count of one. The chain's CDR3 is CASSLQGQNTGELFF. The CDR3 DNA follows: TGTGCCAGCAGCCTACAGGGGCAGAACACCGGGGAGCTGTTTTTT. The V gene is TRBV3-1 (or the pseudogene TRBV3-2), the J gene TRBJ2-2; 7 bases match TRBD1. J gave up 1 base and V 4 bases, and 3 bases lay outside the gene matches. The CDR3 extends over 15 amino acids. Germline V gene lookup returns CDR1 LGHDT and CDR2 YNNKEL (reference sequence).

The chain employs TRBV6-5 and TRBJ1-1; D gene unclear. Germline CDR1 reads MNHEY; CDR2 reads SVGAGI. V was pared by 6 bases and J by 2 bases, with 13 bases between. The CDR3 extends over 14 amino acids. Written as DNA, the CDR3 is TGTGCCAGCAGACTCGAGTGGGGAAACACTGAAGCTTTCTTT. Encoded protein: CASRLEWGNTEAFF.

This sequence joins TRBV19 and TRBJ1-1; D call uncertain. The CDR3 runs to 12 residues. Deletions cut 1 base from V and 7 bases from J, with 7 bases between. Germline CDR1 is LNHDA and CDR2 is SQIVND (reference sequence). The CDR3 DNA reads TGTGCCAGTAGTATAGGGCACGTTGAAGCTTTCTTT. Its protein product is CASSIGHVEAFF.

The V call is TRBV6-1, the J call TRBJ2-3, with no clear D. Germline CDR1 is MNHNS and CDR2 is SASEGT. CDR3 length: 15 amino acids. With 2 bases removed from V and 3 bases from J, the gap between germline ends came to 12 bases. The CDR3 is CASSESWQLTDTQYF. The CDR3 DNA reads as TGTGCCAGCAGTGAAAGTTGGCAGCTTACAGATACGCAGTATTTT.

This chain connects TRBV3-1 (or the pseudogene TRBV3-2) to TRBJ1-4; 7 bases fit TRBD1. This CDR3 is 15 amino acids long. Per the germline V gene, CDR1 is LGHDT and CDR2 is YNNKEL (reference sequence). The junction had 9 bases not matched to a gene; V was cut back by 3 bases and J by 8 bases. CDR3 loop: CASSHPQGGGEKLFF. The CDR3 nucleotides read TGTGCCAGCAGCCATCCCCAGGGGGGGGGCGAAAAACTGTTTTTT.

The CDR3 region is CASSSPTARILNYGYTF. CDR3 in DNA: TGTGCCAGCAGTTCCCCGACAGCGAGAATCTTGAACTATGGCTACACCTTC. The chain carries TRBV5-4 and TRBJ1-2; D is perhaps TRBD1 (5 bases). The CDR3 runs 17 residues. Trimming took 5 bases from V and 2 from J, leaving 22 bases between them. The germline V gene encodes CDR1 SGHNT and CDR2 YYREEE (reference sequence).

The chain employs TRBV11-2 and TRBJ2-3, with 11 positions matching TRBD2. V was clipped by 5 bases and J by 2 bases; unmatched bases: 3. Germline lookup yields CDR1 SGHAT and CDR2 FQNNGV. There are 15 residues in the CDR3. DNA for the CDR3: TGTGCCAGCAGCCCTAGCGGGGGGTTCACAGATACGCAGTATTTT. Its protein is CASSPSGGFTDTQYF.

This chain uses TRBV14 with TRBJ1-6, with TRBD1 matching over 9 bases. CDR1 and CDR2 from the germline V gene are SGHDN and FVKESK. The CDR3 has 15 amino acids. V was clipped by 4 bases and J by 10 bases; unmatched bases: 8. The CDR3 here is CASSLTDRGGSPLHF. The CDR3 bases are TGTGCCAGCAGCCTCACGGACAGGGGAGGATCACCCCTCCACTTT.

The chain carries TRBV2 and TRBJ2-7, with no clear D. The V gene lost 3 bases and the J gene lost 2 bases, with 14 bases spanning the gap. The CDR3 is 15 residues long. The germline gives CDR1 SNHLY, CDR2 FYNNEI. The DNA for the CDR3 is TGTGCCAGCAGTGAGAGCCTCGTGGTGACCTACGAGCAGTACTTC. Protein sequence: CASSESLVVTYEQYF. Drawing the rest from reference TRBV2 and TRBJ2-7, the complete variable domain is EPEVTQTPSHQVTQMGQEVILRCVPISNHLYFYWYRQILGQKVEFLVSFYNNEISEKSEIFDDQFSVERPDGSNFTLKIRSTKLEDSAMYFCASSESLVVTYEQYFGPGTRLTVT.

The V gene is TRBV19, the J gene TRBJ2-1; maybe TRBD2 (5 bases). The CDR3 is 11 residues long. CDR1 and CDR2 from the germline V gene are LNHDA and SQIVND (reference sequence). With 3 bases removed from V and 9 bases from J, the gap between germline ends came to 6 bases. The CDR3 bases are TGTGCCAGTAGTATTGGGAGTGAGCAGTTCTTC. It codes for CASSIGSEQFF.

This chain connects TRBV6-2 or TRBV6-3 to TRBJ1-1; D is unresolved. There are 12 residues in the CDR3. The germline V gene encodes CDR1 MNHEY and CDR2 SVGEGT. Trimming cost V 3 bases and J 2 bases, with 4 bases left between them. The CDR3 loop reads CASSYVNTEAFF. CDR3 bases: TGTGCCAGCAGTTATGTAAACACTGAAGCTTTCTTT.

This chain joins TRBV7-9 and TRBJ1-5; tentatively, D is TRBD1 (6 bases). Germline V gene data show CDR1 as SEHNR and CDR2 as FQNEAQ (reference sequence). The CDR3 is made up of 16 amino acids. V was clipped by 5 bases and J by 7 bases, with 21 bases between them. The chain's CDR3 is CASSPDGQPAGQPQHF. DNA of the CDR3: TGTGCCAGCAGCCCCGACGGACAGCCGGCGGGACAGCCCCAGCATTTT.

This chain joins TRBV30 and TRBJ1-1; TRBD1 aligns across 7 bases. The length of the CDR3 is 17 residues. V trimming: 4 bases; J trimming: 0 bases; junction bases outside the gene matches: 14. The germline gives CDR1 GTSNPN, CDR2 SVGIG (reference sequence). The DNA of the CDR3 is TGTGCCTGGACAGAGGAGGGGGCCGATCTACTGAACACTGAAGCTTTCTTT. As protein: CAWTEEGADLLNTEAFF.

This chain links TRBV21-1 with TRBJ2-7; the table's TRBD1 call for D was not verified on the DNA. TRBV21-1 is deemed a pseudogene. The CDR3 extends over 15 amino acids. The DNA for the CDR3 is TGTGCCAGCAGCAAAGCTGACAGGGTCCCCTACGAGCAGTACTTC. Amino acid sequence: CASSKADRVPYEQYF.

The gene calls are TRBV27 and TRBJ1-1; unclear D gene. The CDR3 has 12 amino acids. Trimming took off 0 bases at V and 4 bases at J, with 3 bases between the two ends. CDR1 and CDR2 from the germline V gene are MNHEY and SMNVEV (reference sequence). In DNA form, the CDR3 reads TGTGCCAGCAGTTTATCGGGCACTGAAGCTTTCTTT. This sequence encodes CASSLSGTEAFF.

The chain joins TRBV28 to TRBJ1-5; 10 bases are a match to TRBD1. CDR3 size: 13 residues. CDR1 is MDHEN and CDR2 is SYDVKM in the germline V gene. Trimming at V came to 7 bases and at J to 5 bases, leaving 2 bases not matched to a gene. Here the CDR3 reads CASTTGGYQPQHF. As DNA, the CDR3 is TGTGCCAGCACGACAGGGGGCTATCAGCCCCAGCATTTT.

V and J are TRBV5-1 and TRBJ2-7; 11 bases match TRBD2. The CDR3 sequence is 15 residues long. V was pared by 5 bases and J by 3 bases, with 7 bases of the junction left unmatched. Germline CDR1 reads SGHRS; CDR2 reads YFSETQ. The CDR3 is CASRQLAGANYEQYF. CDR3 in DNA: TGCGCCAGCAGGCAACTAGCGGGGGCTAACTACGAGCAGTACTTC.

The chain has TRBV5-5 and TRBJ1-4; TRBD1 matches at 12 bases. CDR1 is SGHKS and CDR2 is YYEKEE in the germline V gene (reference sequence). V trimming: 5 bases; J trimming: 7 bases; junction bases outside the gene matches: 12. The CDR3 consists of 17 residues. This chain's CDR3 is CASRGRDRGQESEKLFF. For the CDR3, the DNA is TGTGCCAGCAGGGGGAGGGACAGGGGGCAAGAAAGTGAAAAACTGTTTTTT.

The genes are TRBV27 and TRBJ1-1, with D possibly being TRBD1 (6 bases). Trimming took 7 bases from V and 1 from J, leaving 7 bases between them. CDR1 and CDR2 (germline): MNHEY, SMNVEV (reference sequence). This CDR3 is 12 amino acids long. In DNA, the CDR3 is TGTGCCAGCAAACAGGGGAACACTGAAGCTTTCTTT. It codes for CASKQGNTEAFF.

The chain joins TRBV7-9 to TRBJ2-3; D not resolved. The CDR3 totals 16 residues. V gave up 4 bases and J gave up 2 bases, with 16 bases separating them. CDR1 is SEHNR, CDR2 FQNEAQ, per germline (reference sequence). The CDR3 region is CASSSVGERSTDTQYF. CDR3 nucleotides: TGTGCCAGCAGCTCAGTTGGAGAAAGGTCCACAGATACGCAGTATTTT.

The chain carries TRBV20-1 and TRBJ2-7; the D gene is possibly TRBD2 (6 bases). V lost 8 bases to trimming and J lost 6 bases, with 14 bases between them. There are 11 residues in the CDR3. Germline assignment: CDR1 DFQATT and CDR2 SNEGSKA (reference sequence). CDR3 residues: CSSGEVSEQYF. As DNA, the CDR3 is TGCAGTTCTGGGGAGGTGAGCGAGCAGTACTTC.